This entry lists 8 T cell receptor beta chains sequenced from one sample in a study of response to subunit inactivated influenza vaccine. TCRdb re-derived calls from the RT-PCR reads in MiXCR, one entry per CDR3 protein. In the table there are 600,000 to 850,000 distinct CDR3 sequences, 11% to 15% of which are singletons. Specimen: PBMCs from blood, collected 14 to 15 days before vaccination. These TCRs come from a man in his fifties who received an inactivated influenza vaccine.

The genes are TRBV5-1 and TRBJ2-2; 7 bases are a match to TRBD2. The CDR3 loop spans 16 amino acids. The germline gives CDR1 SGHRS, CDR2 YFSETQ. The junction had 3 bases not matched to a gene; V was cut back by 0 bases and J by 1 base. This chain's CDR3 is CASSLVPSGNTGELFF. The CDR3, as DNA: TGCGCCAGCAGCTTGGTCCCTAGCGGGAACACCGGGGAGCTGTTTTTT.

This chain links TRBV28 with TRBJ1-4; maybe TRBD1 (5 bases). CDR1 and CDR2 from the germline V gene are MDHEN and SYDVKM. The CDR3 length is 13 residues. Between the trimmed V and J ends, which lost 4 bases and 8 bases, there was a span of 11 bases. CDR3: CASSSFKGEKLFF. CDR3 DNA sequence: TGTGCCAGCAGTTCCTTCAAGGGGGAAAAACTGTTTTTT. The full variable domain, in which reference TRBV28 and TRBJ1-4 provide the parts outside the CDR3, is DVKVTQSSRYLVKRTGEKVFLECVQDMDHENMFWYRQDPGLGLRLIYFSYDVKMKEKGDIPEGYSVSREKKERFSLILESASTNQTSMYLCASSSFKGEKLFFGSGTQLSVL.

This clonotype has ten or more counts. This chain links TRBV5-5 with TRBJ2-1; D is perhaps TRBD1 or TRBD2 (5 bases each). Germline lookup yields CDR1 SGHKS and CDR2 YYEKEE (reference sequence). There are 15 residues in the CDR3. Trimming took off 0 bases at V and 0 bases at J, with 7 bases between the two ends. DNA for the CDR3: TGTGCCAGCAGCTTGGCGGGGACCTCCTACAATGAGCAGTTCTTC. Amino acids: CASSLAGTSYNEQFF.

Here the CDR3 reads CATSDPRSGAGEDTQYF. CDR3 DNA: TGTGCCACCAGTGACCCCCGAAGCGGGGCAGGGGAAGATACGCAGTATTTT. This chain connects TRBV24-1 to TRBJ2-3; perhaps TRBD2 as D (7 bases). Germline values: CDR1 KGHDR, CDR2 SFDVKD. The length of the CDR3 is 17 residues. V dropped 4 bases and J dropped 5 bases, with 21 bases sitting between them.

This clonotype was seen more than once but under ten times. The V gene is TRBV12-3 or TRBV12-4, the J gene TRBJ2-1; D unclear. The CDR3 spans 12 residues. V was trimmed by 3 bases and J by 5 bases, leaving 5 bases between them. CDR3 sequence reads: CASSLSNNEQFF. DNA of the CDR3: TGTGCCAGCAGTTTGAGTAACAATGAGCAGTTCTTC.

The rearrangement links TRBV7-2 to TRBJ2-7; 9 bases map to TRBD1. V gave up 4 bases and J gave up 5 bases; unmatched junction bases: 12. Germline values: CDR1 SGHTA, CDR2 FQGNSA. CDR3 length: 16 amino acids. Here the CDR3 reads CASSSDLTGGRDEQYF. In DNA, the CDR3 is TGTGCCAGCAGCTCAGACCTGACAGGGGGACGCGACGAGCAGTACTTC.

A few counts support this clonotype. The chain carries TRBV28 and TRBJ2-3; weak D call: TRBD1 (6 bases). Germline CDR1 reads MDHEN; CDR2 reads SYDVKM. This CDR3 has 14 amino acids. The V end was cut by 4 bases, the J end by 3 bases, with 11 bases between. The CDR3 here is CASSSPRGTDTQYF. The CDR3, as DNA: TGTGCCAGCAGTTCCCCGAGGGGGACAGATACGCAGTATTTT. Complete variable domain (other parts from reference TRBV28 and TRBJ2-3): DVKVTQSSRYLVKRTGEKVFLECVQDMDHENMFWYRQDPGLGLRLIYFSYDVKMKEKGDIPEGYSVSREKKERFSLILESASTNQTSMYLCASSSPRGTDTQYFGPGTRLTVL.

This clonotype has only a few counts. The J gene is TRBJ2-3, the V gene TRBV20-1; D might be TRBD2 (6 bases). This CDR3 spans 15 amino acids. CDR1 and CDR2 from the germline V gene are DFQATT and SNEGSKA (reference sequence). V was cut by 3 bases and J by 2 bases, with 15 bases left in between. The CDR3 sequence: CSARGGRTSTDTQYF. Written as DNA, the CDR3 is TGCAGTGCTAGGGGGGGTCGCACTTCCACAGATACGCAGTATTTT.